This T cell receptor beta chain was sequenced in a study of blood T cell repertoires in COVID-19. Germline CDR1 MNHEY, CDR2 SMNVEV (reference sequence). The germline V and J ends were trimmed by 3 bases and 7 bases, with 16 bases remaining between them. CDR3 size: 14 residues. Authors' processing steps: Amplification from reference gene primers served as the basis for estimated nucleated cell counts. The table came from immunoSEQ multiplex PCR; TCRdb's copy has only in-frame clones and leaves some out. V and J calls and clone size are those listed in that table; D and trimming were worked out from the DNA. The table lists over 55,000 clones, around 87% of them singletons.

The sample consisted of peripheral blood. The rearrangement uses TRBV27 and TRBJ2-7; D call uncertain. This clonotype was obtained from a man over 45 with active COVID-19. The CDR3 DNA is TGTGCCAGCAGTTTTGCGGTGTCAGAACGGGAGCAGTACTTC. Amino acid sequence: CASSFAVSEREQYF.